The 13 T cell receptor beta chains below come from one sample, sequenced in a study of blood T cells in healthy people across ages. Primers used in a second PCR of roughly 7 to 11 cycles were a sample-barcoded 5' primer and a J-beta primer mix. From the 5' RACE reads, TCRdb called clonotypes with MiXCR, one entry per CDR3 protein. Seen here are about 580,000 distinct CDR3 sequences, roughly 48% observed once, and the top ten hold approximately 23%. Sequenced material: blood. Receptors were obtained from a man of 80 years or more in good health.

This rearrangement joins TRBV6-2 or TRBV6-3 to TRBJ2-7; possible D gene TRBD2, 5 bases. Germline V gene data show CDR1 as MNHEY and CDR2 as SVGEGT. CDR3 length equals 16 residues. V was trimmed by 7 bases and J by 4 bases, leaving 23 bases between them. The CDR3 protein is CASTLPGPPGSYEQYF. The CDR3 DNA follows: TGTGCCAGCACCCTCCCCGGGCCTCCGGGGAGTTACGAGCAGTACTTC.

The rearrangement links TRBV11-3 to TRBJ2-1; TRBD2 aligns across 15 bases. The germline V gene has CDR1 SGHNT and CDR2 YENEEA. This CDR3 spans 16 amino acids. The ends lost 5 bases at V and 9 bases at J; junction bases unmatched: 8. CDR3 sequence reads: CASSEGRTSGRAEQFF. The CDR3, as DNA: TGTGCCAGCAGCGAAGGAAGGACTAGCGGGAGGGCTGAGCAGTTCTTC. The full variable domain, completed using reference TRBV11-3 and TRBJ2-1, is EAGVVQSPRYKIIEKKQPVAFWCNPISGHNTLYWYLQNLGQGPELLIRYENEEAVDDSQLPKDRFSAERLKGVDSTLKIQPAELGDSAVYLCASSEGRTSGRAEQFFGPGTRLTVL.

CDR3 amino acids: CASSPFLQGGQYF. The CDR3 bases are TGTGCCAGCAGTCCCTTCTTACAGGGAGGGCAGTACTTC. This chain uses TRBV27 with TRBJ2-7; D tentatively fits TRBD1 or TRBD2 (6 bases each). Trimming removed 5 bases at V and 9 bases at J, with 17 bases between. CDR3 length equals 13 residues. Germline values: CDR1 MNHEY, CDR2 SMNVEV (reference sequence).

The rearrangement uses TRBV5-1 and TRBJ2-3, with 14 bases fitting TRBD2. With 4 bases clipped from V and 4 bases from J, the junction kept 5 bases outside the gene matches. Germline values: CDR1 SGHRS, CDR2 YFSETQ. This CDR3 is built from 16 residues. The CDR3 region is CASSAGTSGRADTQYF. Here the CDR3 DNA reads TGCGCCAGCAGCGCCGGGACTAGCGGGAGAGCAGATACGCAGTATTTT.

The chain carries TRBV3-1 and TRBJ1-5, with 8 bases lining up with TRBD1. J was trimmed by 3 bases and V by 6 bases; bases with no gene match: 4. Germline V gives CDR1 LGHDT, CDR2 YNNKEL (reference sequence). The CDR3 length is 14 residues. CDR3 amino acids: CASSQTGDNQPQHF. The CDR3 region has the DNA TGTGCCAGCAGTCAGACAGGGGACAATCAGCCCCAGCATTTT.

Details on this clonotype: This could be a read error, since a much larger clone is one nucleotide away. The J gene is TRBJ1-2, the V gene TRBV6-6; 10 bases match TRBD1. Germline V gene data show CDR1 as MNHNY and CDR2 as SVGAGI (reference sequence). This CDR3 spans 14 amino acids. The CDR3: CASSDSGQGNGYTF. The CDR3 DNA sequence: TGTGCCAGCAGTGACTCGGGACAGGGGAATGGCTACACCTTC.

The chain joins TRBV6-2 or TRBV6-3 to TRBJ2-3, with 8 positions matching TRBD2. V was pared by 7 bases and J by 4 bases, with 13 bases of the junction left unmatched. Germline loops: CDR1 MNHEY, CDR2 SVGEGT. This CDR3 spans 16 amino acids. Here the CDR3 DNA reads TGTGCCAGCAAGGATGGCGGGAGGATCGGCGCAGATACGCAGTATTTT. It yields the protein CASKDGGRIGADTQYF.

This clonotype was seen a few times. The rearrangement links TRBV7-9 to TRBJ1-5; TRBD1 agrees at 7 bases. The CDR3 is made up of 14 amino acids. CDR1 SEHNR and CDR2 FQNEAQ come from the germline V gene (reference sequence). Trimming removed 1 base from V and 5 bases from J; junction bases left unmatched: 2. CDR3 DNA: TGTGCCAGCAGCTTAGAGACAGGGCATCAGCCCCAGCATTTT. It yields the protein CASSLETGHQPQHF.

Ten or more counts support this clonotype. The gene calls are TRBV29-1 and TRBJ2-7; TRBD2 matches 15 bases. The germline CDR1 and CDR2 sequences are SQVTM and ANQGSEA. The CDR3 has 15 residues. With 3 bases clipped from V and 3 bases from J, the junction kept 3 bases outside the gene matches. The CDR3 DNA reads as TGCAGCGTTGAGGGACTAGCGGGGGGAGACTACGAGCAGTACTTC. Protein product: CSVEGLAGGDYEQYF.

This clonotype was detected a few times. This chain links TRBV7-9 with TRBJ1-1, with D unresolved. The CDR3 has 13 residues. Germline loops: CDR1 SEHNR, CDR2 FQNEAQ (reference sequence). V shed 1 base and J shed 5 bases, with 8 bases lying between them. The CDR3 DNA follows: TGTGCCAGCAGCTTAGGAGACGGGACTGAAGCTTTCTTT. It codes for CASSLGDGTEAFF.

This clonotype showed up just a few times. The rearrangement links TRBV12-3 or TRBV12-4 to TRBJ1-1; D is unresolved. The CDR3 consists of 13 residues. Trimming left V 5 bases short and J 3 bases short, with 10 bases between. The chain's CDR3 is CASSTARDTEAFF. In nucleotides, the CDR3 is TGTGCCAGCAGTACTGCCCGCGACACTGAAGCTTTCTTT.

There are a few counts of this clonotype. This chain connects TRBV6-2 or TRBV6-3 to TRBJ2-3; 14 bases are shared with TRBD2. In germline, CDR1 is MNHEY, CDR2 SVGEGT. Unmatched junction bases numbered 3, after V lost 0 bases and J lost 4 bases. The CDR3 has 17 residues. The DNA of the CDR3 is TGTGCCAGCAGTTACTCGGGACTAGCGGGAGTTGCAGATACGCAGTATTTT. This encodes CASSYSGLAGVADTQYF.

The chain's CDR3 is CASSQVRGSHEQYF. DNA for the CDR3: TGTGCCAGCAGCCAAGTCCGGGGTTCCCACGAGCAGTACTTC. V and J are TRBV14 and TRBJ2-7; a possible D gene is TRBD2 (5 bases). V was shortened by 1 base and J by 5 bases, with 12 bases between the two germline ends. The CDR3 spans 14 residues. Germline assignment: CDR1 SGHDN and CDR2 FVKESK.